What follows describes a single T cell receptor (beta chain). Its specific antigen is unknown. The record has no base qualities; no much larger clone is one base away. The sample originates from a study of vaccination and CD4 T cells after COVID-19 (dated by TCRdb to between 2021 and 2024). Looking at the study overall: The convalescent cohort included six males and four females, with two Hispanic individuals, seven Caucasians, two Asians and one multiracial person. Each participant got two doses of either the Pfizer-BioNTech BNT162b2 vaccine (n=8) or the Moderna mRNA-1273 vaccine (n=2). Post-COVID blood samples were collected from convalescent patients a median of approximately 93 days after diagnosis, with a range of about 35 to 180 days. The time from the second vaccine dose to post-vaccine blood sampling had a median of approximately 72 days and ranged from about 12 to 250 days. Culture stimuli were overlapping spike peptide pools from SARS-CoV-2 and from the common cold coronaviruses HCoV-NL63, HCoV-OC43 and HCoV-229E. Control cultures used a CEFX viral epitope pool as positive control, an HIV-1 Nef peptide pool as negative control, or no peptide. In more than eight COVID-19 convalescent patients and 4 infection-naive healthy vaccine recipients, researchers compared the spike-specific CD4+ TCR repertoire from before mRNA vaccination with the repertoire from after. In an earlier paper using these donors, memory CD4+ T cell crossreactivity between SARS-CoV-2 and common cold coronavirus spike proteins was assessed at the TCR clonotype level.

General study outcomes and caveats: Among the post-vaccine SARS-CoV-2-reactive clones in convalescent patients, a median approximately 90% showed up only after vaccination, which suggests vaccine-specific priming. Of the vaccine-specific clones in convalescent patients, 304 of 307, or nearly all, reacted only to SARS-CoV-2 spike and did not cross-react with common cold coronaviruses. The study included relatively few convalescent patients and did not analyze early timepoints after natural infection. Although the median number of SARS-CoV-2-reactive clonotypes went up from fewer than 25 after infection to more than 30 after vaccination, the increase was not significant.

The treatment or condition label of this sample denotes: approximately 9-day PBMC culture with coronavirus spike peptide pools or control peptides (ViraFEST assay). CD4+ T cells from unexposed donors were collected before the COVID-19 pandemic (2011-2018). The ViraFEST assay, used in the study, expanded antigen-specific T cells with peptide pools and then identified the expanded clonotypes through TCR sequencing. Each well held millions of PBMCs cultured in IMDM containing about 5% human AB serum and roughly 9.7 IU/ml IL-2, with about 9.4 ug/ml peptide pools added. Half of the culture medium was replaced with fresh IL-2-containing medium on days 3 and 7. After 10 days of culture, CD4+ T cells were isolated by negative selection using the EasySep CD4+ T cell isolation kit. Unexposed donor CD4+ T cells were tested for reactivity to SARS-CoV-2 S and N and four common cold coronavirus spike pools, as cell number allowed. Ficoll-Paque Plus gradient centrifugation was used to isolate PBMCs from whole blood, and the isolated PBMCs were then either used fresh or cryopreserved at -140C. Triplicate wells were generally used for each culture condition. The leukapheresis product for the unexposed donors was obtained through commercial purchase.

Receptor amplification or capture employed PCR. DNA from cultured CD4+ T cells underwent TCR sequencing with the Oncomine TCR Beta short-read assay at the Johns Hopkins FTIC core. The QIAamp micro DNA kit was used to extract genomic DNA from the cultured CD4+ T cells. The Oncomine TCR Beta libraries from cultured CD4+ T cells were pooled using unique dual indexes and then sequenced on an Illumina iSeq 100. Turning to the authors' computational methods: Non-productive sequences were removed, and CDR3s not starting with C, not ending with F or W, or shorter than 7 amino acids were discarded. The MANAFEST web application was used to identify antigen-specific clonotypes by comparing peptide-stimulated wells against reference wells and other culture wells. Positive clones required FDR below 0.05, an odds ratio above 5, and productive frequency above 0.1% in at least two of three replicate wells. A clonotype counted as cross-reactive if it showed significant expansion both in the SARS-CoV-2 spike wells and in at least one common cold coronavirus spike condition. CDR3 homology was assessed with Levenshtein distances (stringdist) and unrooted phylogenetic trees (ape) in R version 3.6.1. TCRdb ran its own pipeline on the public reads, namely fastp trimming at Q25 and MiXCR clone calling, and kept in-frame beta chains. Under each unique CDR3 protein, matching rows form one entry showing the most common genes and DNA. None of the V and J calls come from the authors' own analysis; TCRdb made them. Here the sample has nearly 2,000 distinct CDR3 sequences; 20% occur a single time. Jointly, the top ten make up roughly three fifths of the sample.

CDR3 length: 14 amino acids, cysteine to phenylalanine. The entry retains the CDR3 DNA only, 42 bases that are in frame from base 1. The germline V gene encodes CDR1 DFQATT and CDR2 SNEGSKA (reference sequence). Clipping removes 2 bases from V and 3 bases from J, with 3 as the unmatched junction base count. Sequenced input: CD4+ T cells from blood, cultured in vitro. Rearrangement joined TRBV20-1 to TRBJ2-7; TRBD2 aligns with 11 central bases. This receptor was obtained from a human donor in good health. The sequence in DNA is TGCAGTGCTAGATTGCTAGCGGGGGGCTACGAGCAGTACTTC. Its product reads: CSARLLAGGYEQYF.